This is a list of T cell receptor beta chains from one sample in a study of blood T cell repertoires in COVID-19. Data came from immunoSEQ multiplex PCR; TCRdb stores just in-frame clones and leaves some out. This sample has about 170,000 clones, with about four fifths found just once. The material sequenced was peripheral blood. These receptors were taken from a woman of 80 years or more with COVID-19, enrolled during active disease. CDR3s include the opening cysteine and the closing phenylalanine or tryptophan. The D gene is left open where the match is weak. The listing skips clone size in some rows; elsewhere it reads once, few, many or a size class.

J: TRBJ2-3
size: .
D: .
V: TRBV7-3
DNA: TGTGCCAGCAGCTTAATGTCTAGTAGCACAGATACGCAGTATTTT
CDR3: CASSLMSSSTDTQYF

J: TRBJ2-1
size: once
D: TRBD2
V: TRBV19
DNA: TGTGCCAGTAGTCCTCAGGTTAGGGAGGGCAATGAGCAGTTCTTC
CDR3: CASSPQVREGNEQFF

J: TRBJ1-1
size: .
D: .
V: TRBV10-3
DNA: TGTGCCATCAGTCCAATTGCAGGGGTGAACACTGAAGCTTTCTTT
CDR3: CAISPIAGVNTEAFF

J: TRBJ2-1
size: once
D: TRBD2
V: TRBV7-3
DNA: TGTGCCAGCAGCTGGAGCGGGGGCCACAATGAGCAGTTCTTC
CDR3: CASSWSGGHNEQFF

J: TRBJ1-1
size: once
D: TRBD1
V: TRBV19
DNA: TGTGCCAGTAGTGCCTCAGGGGGAACGAACACTGAAGCTTTCTTT
CDR3: CASSASGGTNTEAFF

J: TRBJ1-4
size: .
D: TRBD1
V: TRBV6-2/TRBV6-3
DNA: TGTGCCAGCAGTTATGGGGGACAGAGCGAAAAACTGTTTTTT
CDR3: CASSYGGQSEKLFF

J: TRBJ1-1
size: .
D: .
V: TRBV19
DNA: TGTGCCAGTAGTGTACGCGGGGCAACCATGAACACTGAAGCTTTCTTT
CDR3: CASSVRGATMNTEAFF

J: TRBJ2-7
size: .
D: TRBD1
V: TRBV7-7
DNA: TGTGCCAGCAGCTTAGGCCCCGGGACAGGGGATGAGCAGTACTTC
CDR3: CASSLGPGTGDEQYF

J: TRBJ2-1
size: .
D: TRBD2
V: TRBV18
DNA: TGTGCCAGCTCACCAAGTCTAGCGGGGGTTAATGAGCAGTTCTTC
CDR3: CASSPSLAGVNEQFF

J: TRBJ2-1
size: .
D: TRBD2
V: TRBV18
DNA: TGTGCCAGCTCACCACCGACTAGCGGGAGGTATGAGCAGTTCTTC
CDR3: CASSPPTSGRYEQFF

J: TRBJ1-2
size: .
D: TRBD1
V: TRBV3-1/TRBV3-2
DNA: TGTGCCAGCAGCCGCACAGGGGGGAGCTATGGCTACACCTTC
CDR3: CASSRTGGSYGYTF

J: TRBJ2-1
size: .
D: .
V: TRBV30
DNA: TGTGCCTGGAGTGCCCTAGGGGGACCCGTGGGCTCCTACAATGAGCAGTTCTTC
CDR3: CAWSALGGPVGSYNEQFF

J: TRBJ2-7
size: .
D: TRBD1
V: TRBV7-2
DNA: TGTGCCAGCAGCGTACAGGGGGGTCCCTACGAGCAGTACTTC
CDR3: CASSVQGGPYEQYF

J: TRBJ2-1
size: few
D: .
V: TRBV30
DNA: TGTGCCTGGATGGCTTACAATGAGCAGTTCTTC
CDR3: CAWMAYNEQFF

J: TRBJ1-6
size: .
D: .
V: TRBV7-8
DNA: TGTGCCAGCAGCCCCCCGGCGGGGGGCTCCTATAATTCACCCCTCCACTTT
CDR3: CASSPPAGGSYNSPLHF

J: TRBJ2-3
size: .
D: .
V: TRBV6-1
DNA: TGTGCCAGCAGTGAAGATAGACTGAAGGATACGCAGTATTTT
CDR3: CASSEDRLKDTQYF

J: TRBJ2-3
size: .
D: .
V: TRBV7-3
DNA: TGTGCCAGCAGCCCAAGCCTAACTAGCACAGATACGCAGTATTTT
CDR3: CASSPSLTSTDTQYF

J: TRBJ2-2
size: .
D: .
V: TRBV28
DNA: TGTGCCAGCATCGACTGGTCGCGGGAGCTGTTTTTT
CDR3: CASIDWSRELFF

J: TRBJ2-3
size: few
D: TRBD2
V: TRBV28
DNA: TGTGCCAGCAGTTCCTCCTTAGCGGGAGACACAGATACGCAGTATTTT
CDR3: CASSSSLAGDTDTQYF

J: TRBJ1-1
size: .
D: .
V: TRBV18
DNA: TGTGCCAGCTCACTTCAGGATGGGACTGAAGCTTTCTTT
CDR3: CASSLQDGTEAFF

J: TRBJ2-2
size: .
D: .
V: TRBV13
DNA: TGTGCCAGCAGCTTAGGACGGGACACCGGGGAGCTGTTTTTT
CDR3: CASSLGRDTGELFF

J: TRBJ2-7
size: .
D: .
V: TRBV18
DNA: TGTGCCAGCTCACCATACTACGAGCAGTACTTC
CDR3: CASSPYYEQYF

J: TRBJ2-5
size: once
D: TRBD2
V: TRBV27
DNA: TGTGCCAGCAGCCTATCCGGGGGGGCCTGGGAGACCCAGTACTTC
CDR3: CASSLSGGAWETQYF

J: TRBJ2-7
size: .
D: .
V: TRBV7-8
DNA: TGTGCCAGCAGCTTAGACGGGAGAAGCGAGCAGTACTTC
CDR3: CASSLDGRSEQYF

J: TRBJ2-7
size: .
D: TRBD2
V: TRBV18
DNA: TGTGCCAGCTCGAAGACTAGCGGGATAAGCTCCTACGAGCAGTACTTC
CDR3: CASSKTSGISSYEQYF

J: TRBJ1-2
size: .
D: TRBD1
V: TRBV10-1
DNA: TGCGCCAGCAGTGAGGACGGGACAGTCTATGGCTACACCTTC
CDR3: CASSEDGTVYGYTF

J: TRBJ1-1
size: .
D: .
V: TRBV6-6
DNA: TGTGCCAGCAGTTACTCGTACAGACCGAACACTGAAGCTTTCTTT
CDR3: CASSYSYRPNTEAFF

J: TRBJ1-1
size: .
D: .
V: TRBV19
DNA: TGTGCCAGTACCATAACCGGGGTGAACACTGAAGCTTTCTTT
CDR3: CASTITGVNTEAFF

J: TRBJ2-1
size: .
D: .
V: TRBV20-1
DNA: TGCAGTGCTCTGATCGAGAATGAGCAGTTCTTC
CDR3: CSALIENEQFF

J: TRBJ1-3
size: few
D: .
V: TRBV11-2
DNA: TGTGCCAGCAGGGCTGCTGGTTACTCTGGAAACACCATATATTTT
CDR3: CASRAAGYSGNTIYF

J: TRBJ1-4
size: .
D: .
V: TRBV7-9
DNA: TGTGCCAGCAGCTTATTCGGGGATGAAAAACTGTTTTTT
CDR3: CASSLFGDEKLFF

J: TRBJ1-1
size: .
D: .
V: TRBV3-1/TRBV3-2
DNA: TGTGCCAGCAGCCATCCCAACTCGGGGAGCACTGAAGCTTTCTTT
CDR3: CASSHPNSGSTEAFF

J: TRBJ1-5
size: .
D: .
V: TRBV15
DNA: TGTGCCACCAGCAGAGGCGGGGGGCAGGGCTATCAGCCCCAGCATTTT
CDR3: CATSRGGGQGYQPQHF

J: TRBJ1-5
size: few
D: .
V: TRBV4-3
DNA: TGCGCCAGCAGCCAAGATTGGTTCCTGGGGGGTCAGCCCCAGCATTTT
CDR3: CASSQDWFLGGQPQHF

J: TRBJ1-1
size: .
D: TRBD1
V: TRBV19
DNA: TGTGCCAGTAGGATTGGGGACAGAGGGTGGAACACTGAAGCTTTCTTT
CDR3: CASRIGDRGWNTEAFF

J: TRBJ1-5
size: few
D: TRBD1
V: TRBV7-9
DNA: TGTGCCAGCAGCCAGGGACAGGAGAATCAGCCCCAGCATTTT
CDR3: CASSQGQENQPQHF

J: TRBJ2-3
size: .
D: TRBD2
V: TRBV27
DNA: TGTGCCAGCCCCCCTTTAGGACTAGCGGACCTCACAGATACGCAGTATTTT
CDR3: CASPPLGLADLTDTQYF

J: TRBJ2-1
size: .
D: TRBD1
V: TRBV27
DNA: TGTGCCAGCAGTTTGGACAGGGACTCCTACAATGAGCAGTTCTTC
CDR3: CASSLDRDSYNEQFF

J: TRBJ2-3
size: few
D: .
V: TRBV5-5
DNA: TGTGCCAGCAGCTTGATGGGTACACTAAGCACAGATACGCAGTATTTT
CDR3: CASSLMGTLSTDTQYF

J: TRBJ2-3
size: .
D: .
V: TRBV5-1
DNA: TGCGCCAGCAGCTTGGTCGGGGCAGATACGCAGTATTTT
CDR3: CASSLVGADTQYF

J: TRBJ2-5
size: .
D: TRBD1
V: TRBV5-4
DNA: TGTGCCAGCAGCTTGGGGACAGGGTCCAGGGAGACCCAGTACTTC
CDR3: CASSLGTGSRETQYF